This T cell receptor (beta chain) was obtained from a study of sequential checkpoint blockade in melanoma. The treatment: randomized to nivolumab then ipilimumab (arm A) or the reverse (arm B). The germline gives CDR1 LNHDA, CDR2 SQIVND (reference sequence). Trimming left V 3 bases short and J 3 bases short, with 12 bases between. CDR3 size: 15 residues. Sequencing used immunoSEQ multiplex PCR; TCRdb keeps in-frame clones, though not all of them. Here the sample spans roughly 11,000 clones, 70% to 85% being singletons. V usage is TRBV19 and J usage is TRBJ1-3; D unclear. This TCR was recovered from a human donor with melanoma. Specimen: CD8+ T cells sorted from blood (inferred from file names), collected from a patient given nivolumab and ipilimumab in sequence. This CDR3 reads CASSIWSRGGNTIYF. As DNA, the CDR3 is TGTGCCAGTAGTATTTGGTCGAGAGGTGGAAACACCATATATTTT. The entire variable domain, with the rest obtained from reference TRBV19 and TRBJ1-3, is as follows: DGGITQSPKYLFRKEGQNVTLSCEQNLNHDAMYWYRQDPGQGLRLIYYSQIVNDFQKGDIAEGYSVSREKKESFPLTVTSAQKNPTAFYLCASSIWSRGGNTIYFGEGSWLTVV.